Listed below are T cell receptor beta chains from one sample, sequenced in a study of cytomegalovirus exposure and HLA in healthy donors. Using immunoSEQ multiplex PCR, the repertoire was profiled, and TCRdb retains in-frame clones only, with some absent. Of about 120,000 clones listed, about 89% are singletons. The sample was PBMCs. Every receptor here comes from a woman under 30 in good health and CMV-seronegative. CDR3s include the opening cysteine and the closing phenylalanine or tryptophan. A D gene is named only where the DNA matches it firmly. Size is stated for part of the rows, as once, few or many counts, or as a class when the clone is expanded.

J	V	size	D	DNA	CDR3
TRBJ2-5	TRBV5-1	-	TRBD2	TGCGCCAGCAGCCCCACCGGGTTAGCGGGGCAAGAGACCCAGTACTTC	CASSPTGLAGQETQYF
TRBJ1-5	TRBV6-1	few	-	TGTGCCAGCAGTGAAGGTCCCTTCGAAGGGGCCCAGCATTTT	CASSEGPFEGAQHF
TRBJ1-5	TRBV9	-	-	TGTGCCAGCAGCGTAGATGGGACATTCGGTCAGCCCCAGCATTTT	CASSVDGTFGQPQHF
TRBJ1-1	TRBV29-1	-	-	TGCAGCGTCAAGGGGAATTGGAACACTGAAGCTTTCTTT	CSVKGNWNTEAFF
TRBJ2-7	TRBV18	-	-	TGTGCCAGCTCACCGTCTGGCTCTAGCTCCGAGCAGTACTTC	CASSPSGSSSEQYF
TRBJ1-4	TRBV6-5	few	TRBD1	TGTGCCAGCAGGAGAACAGGGGGCTCTTGGGAAAAACTGTTTTTT	CASRRTGGSWEKLFF
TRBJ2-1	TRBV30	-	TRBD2	TGTGCCTGGAATAAGGAGAACGTGTCGGCCCGGAGGGCTAGCGGTCCTGGGGGCAATGAGCAGTTCTTC	CAWNKENVSARRASGPGGNEQFF
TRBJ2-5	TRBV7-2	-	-	TGTGCCAGCAGCTTAGCAGGAGGGCGGGAGACCCAGTACTTC	CASSLAGGRETQYF
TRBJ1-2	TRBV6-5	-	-	TGTGCCACGACCCAGGGAAACTATGGCTACACCTTC	CATTQGNYGYTF
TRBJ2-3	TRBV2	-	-	TGTGCCAGCAGTGAACGGGGAACTAGCACAGATACGCAGTATTTT	CASSERGTSTDTQYF
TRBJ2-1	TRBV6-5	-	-	TGTGCCAGCACGACTCCGGAGGGTGAGCAGTTCTTC	CASTTPEGEQFF
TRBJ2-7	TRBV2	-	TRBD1	TGTGCCAGCAGTTGGGACAGGGGCCTTACCTACGAGCAGTACTTC	CASSWDRGLTYEQYF
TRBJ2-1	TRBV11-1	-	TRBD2	TGTGCCAGCAGAAAAAAACCCGGGGGGGAGAAGAATGAGCAGTTCTTC	CASRKKPGGEKNEQFF
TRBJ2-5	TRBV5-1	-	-	TGCGCCAGCAGTTTCGAAGAGACCCAGTACTTC	CASSFEETQYF
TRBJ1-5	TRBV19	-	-	TGTGCCAGTAGTATAAGTCAGGGCGGATACAATCAGCCCCAGCATTTT	CASSISQGGYNQPQHF
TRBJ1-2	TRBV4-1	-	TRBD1	TGCGCCAGCAGCCAAGTCCCGGGACAGGGGAACTATGGCTACACCTTC	CASSQVPGQGNYGYTF
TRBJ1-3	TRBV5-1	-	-	TGCGCCAGCAGCCAATCCATAGGGGATACCATATATTTT	CASSQSIGDTIYF
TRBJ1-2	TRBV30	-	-	TGTGCCTGGAGTGTAGAACAGGGTGTAGGGGGCTACACCTTC	CAWSVEQGVGGYTF
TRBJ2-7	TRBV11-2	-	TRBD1	TGTGCCAGCAGCTTCGGCAGGGGGCACGAGCAGTACTTC	CASSFGRGHEQYF
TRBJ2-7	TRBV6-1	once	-	TGTGCCCTCCAGGGGACCCTCAACGAGCAGTACTTC	CALQGTLNEQYF
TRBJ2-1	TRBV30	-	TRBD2	TGTGCCTGGAGGCCCGGGACTAGCGGGAGGGAGGGGCAGTTCTTC	CAWRPGTSGREGQFF
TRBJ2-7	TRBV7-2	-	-	TGTGCCAGCAGCTTAGGTACTAGCCTTGGCGAGCAGTACTTC	CASSLGTSLGEQYF
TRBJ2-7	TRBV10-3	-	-	TGTGCCATCAGTGAGTCCGAAGGGGACACATCCTACGAGCAGTACTTC	CAISESEGDTSYEQYF
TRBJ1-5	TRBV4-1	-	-	TGCGCCAGCAGCCATCCCAGCCCGACGGGGTACAATCAGCCCCAGCATTTT	CASSHPSPTGYNQPQHF
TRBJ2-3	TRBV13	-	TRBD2	TGTGCCAGCAGCCCCGGGACTAGCGGGAGCACAGATACGCAGTATTTT	CASSPGTSGSTDTQYF
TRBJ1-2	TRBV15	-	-	TGTGCCACCTCTTATCCGGGACACCTGCGCGCTAACTATGGCTACACCTTC	CATSYPGHLRANYGYTF
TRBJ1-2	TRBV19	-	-	TGTGCCAGTAGTAATGGACTGAACTATGGCTACACCTTC	CASSNGLNYGYTF